Listed below are T cell receptor beta chains from one sample, sequenced in a study of CD8 T cells in ankylosing spondylitis. In TCRdb, the 5' RACE reads were re-called with MiXCR into one record per CDR3 protein. The sample records about 360,000 distinct CDR3 sequences, approximately 22% being singletons. Source material: blood, either unsorted or a sorted T cell fraction (not recorded which). These receptors all stem from a male donor with ankylosing spondylitis or in good health (not recorded which). CDR3s include the opening cysteine and the closing phenylalanine or tryptophan. Fields, in order: V gene, clone size, D gene, J gene, CDR3 protein, CDR3 DNA. A D gene is named only where the DNA matches it firmly. Size values are once, few and many counts, or a class for expanded clones, and some rows have none.

TRBV27	NA	NA	TRBJ2-7	CASSPKNPYEQYF	TGTGCCAGCAGTCCAAAAAACCCCTACGAGCAGTACTTC
TRBV27	few	NA	TRBJ2-1	CASRTQGVSYNEQFF	TGTGCCAGCAGGACACAGGGAGTCTCCTACAATGAGCAGTTCTTC
TRBV24-1	NA	TRBD1	TRBJ2-1	CATRTGGYDNEQFF	TGTGCCACCAGAACAGGGGGCTACGACAATGAGCAGTTCTTC
TRBV29-1	few	NA	TRBJ1-2	CSVDRHTNYGYTF	TGCAGCGTTGACAGACACACTAACTATGGCTACACCTTC
TRBV30	NA	NA	TRBJ1-1	CAWSETDEAFF	TGTGCCTGGAGTGAGACGGACGAAGCTTTCTTT
TRBV12-3/TRBV12-4	NA	NA	TRBJ2-1	CASSRLNEQFF	TGTGCCAGCAGCCGATTGAATGAGCAGTTCTTC
TRBV12-3/TRBV12-4	NA	NA	TRBJ2-1	CASSHKGRSSYNEQFF	TGTGCCAGCAGTCATAAAGGTCGGAGCTCCTACAATGAGCAGTTCTTC
TRBV12-3/TRBV12-4	NA	NA	TRBJ2-7	CASSLGRASEQYF	TGTGCCAGCAGTTTAGGCAGGGCGAGCGAGCAGTACTTC
TRBV12-3/TRBV12-4	NA	NA	TRBJ2-3	CATWGIADVLGTQYF	TGTGCCACCTGGGGGATAGCGGATGTACTTGGTACGCAGTATTTT
TRBV14	NA	NA	TRBJ2-5	CASSNDYSETQYF	TGTGCCAGCAGCAACGACTATTCGGAGACCCAGTACTTC
TRBV4-1	few	TRBD2	TRBJ2-7	CASSQEALAGREQYF	TGCGCCAGCAGCCAAGAGGCGCTAGCGGGGAGGGAGCAGTACTTC
TRBV27	few	NA	TRBJ1-1	CASSLWAELNTEAFF	TGTGCCAGCAGTTTATGGGCAGAGCTGAACACTGAAGCTTTCTTT
TRBV7-2	NA	TRBD2	TRBJ2-1	CASSFRLAGPYNEQFF	TGTGCCAGCAGCTTCCGACTAGCGGGTCCGTACAATGAGCAGTTCTTC
TRBV2	NA	NA	TRBJ2-5	CASRTIQETQYF	TGTGCCAGCAGAACCATCCAAGAGACCCAGTACTTC
TRBV12-3/TRBV12-4	few	TRBD1	TRBJ2-2	CASSPSGQGAAGELFF	TGTGCCAGCAGCCCTTCTGGACAGGGGGCCGCCGGGGAGCTGTTTTTT
TRBV29-1	few	NA	TRBJ2-7	CSVDRAGRYNEQYF	TGCAGCGTCGATCGGGCAGGGAGGTATAACGAGCAGTACTTC
TRBV4-1	NA	TRBD1	TRBJ2-5	CASSHQTGAGETQYF	TGCGCCAGCAGCCACCAGACAGGGGCAGGGGAGACCCAGTACTTC
TRBV12-3/TRBV12-4	few	NA	TRBJ1-5	CASRQQGSNQPQHF	TGTGCCAGCAGACAACAAGGTAGCAATCAGCCCCAGCATTTT
TRBV15	few	NA	TRBJ2-1	CATSPDLSSYNEQFF	TGTGCCACCAGCCCCGATCTCAGCTCCTACAATGAGCAGTTCTTC
TRBV30	NA	NA	TRBJ2-1	CAWTEDLDEQFF	TGTGCCTGGACCGAGGACTTAGATGAGCAGTTCTTC
TRBV7-9	few	TRBD1	TRBJ2-7	CASSSSTGGLYEQYF	TGTGCCAGCAGCTCGTCGACAGGGGGCCTCTACGAGCAGTACTTC
TRBV20-1	many	TRBD1	TRBJ2-1	CSAMIPGTGPPEQFF	TGCAGTGCTATGATCCCGGGGACAGGACCCCCGGAGCAGTTCTTC
TRBV12-3/TRBV12-4	NA	NA	TRBJ1-4	CASALATPEGKLFF	TGTGCCAGCGCCTTGGCGACACCCGAGGGAAAACTGTTTTTT
TRBV12-3/TRBV12-4	NA	TRBD2	TRBJ2-5	CASSYLGGGETQYF	TGTGCCAGCAGTTATCTGGGGGGGGGAGAGACCCAGTACTTC
TRBV3-1	NA	TRBD2	TRBJ2-5	CASSQEVPTPGGETQYF	TGTGCCAGCAGCCAAGAGGTCCCCACTCCGGGAGGAGAGACCCAGTACTTC
TRBV11-1	NA	TRBD2	TRBJ2-1	CASSFPDQTSGGSYSYNEQFF	TGTGCCAGCAGCTTTCCCGATCAGACTAGCGGGGGGTCCTACTCCTACAATGAGCAGTTCTTC
TRBV4-1	few	NA	TRBJ2-2	CASSQSGTIGELFF	TGCGCCAGCAGCCAATCTGGGACGATCGGGGAGCTGTTTTTT
TRBV6-5	NA	NA	TRBJ2-7	CASSYPGTATYEQYF	TGTGCCAGCAGTTACCCCGGGACCGCTACCTACGAGCAGTACTTC
TRBV5-6	few	TRBD2	TRBJ2-3	CASRSRGGSTDTQYF	TGTGCCAGCAGGTCACGGGGGGGAAGCACAGATACGCAGTATTTT
TRBV9	few	TRBD2	TRBJ2-3	CASSVVPTSGGAADTQYF	TGTGCCAGCAGCGTAGTCCCGACTAGCGGGGGGGCCGCTGATACGCAGTATTTT
TRBV4-1	few	NA	TRBJ2-5	CASSQVGREETQYF	TGCGCCAGCAGCCAAGTAGGCAGGGAAGAGACCCAGTACTTC
TRBV12-3/TRBV12-4	few	NA	TRBJ1-2	CASTLGGYGYTF	TGTGCCAGCACCCTGGGGGGCTATGGCTACACCTTC
TRBV24-1	NA	NA	TRBJ2-1	CATSEGATSYNEQFF	TGTGCCACCAGTGAGGGGGCTACCTCCTACAATGAGCAGTTCTTC
TRBV2	NA	NA	TRBJ2-2	CASSQTGELFF	TGTGCCTCCTCCCAAACCGGGGAGCTGTTTTTT
TRBV4-1	NA	NA	TRBJ2-5	CASSQDVSVDSRGETQYF	TGCGCCAGCAGCCAAGATGTGTCCGTTGACAGCCGAGGGGAGACCCAGTACTTC
TRBV9	few	TRBD2	TRBJ2-3	CASSADRLASTDTQYF	TGTGCCAGCAGCGCCGACCGACTAGCGAGCACAGATACGCAGTATTTT
TRBV11-2	few	NA	TRBJ2-5	CASSRTSGTQYF	TGTGCCAGCAGCCGTACATCCGGGACCCAGTACTTC
TRBV7-2	NA	TRBD2	TRBJ2-7	CASSLFPHPGTSGGPPTYEQYF	TGTGCCAGCAGCTTATTTCCCCACCCAGGGACTAGCGGGGGGCCTCCAACCTACGAGCAGTACTTC
TRBV15	few	NA	TRBJ1-1	CATSRGGYAELAEAFF	TGTGCCACCAGCAGAGGAGGGTACGCGGAGCTCGCGGAAGCTTTCTTT
TRBV28	many	TRBD2	TRBJ2-3	CASIIGTNTDTQYF	TGTGCCAGCATCATTGGGACTAACACAGATACGCAGTATTTT
TRBV27	few	NA	TRBJ2-2	CASSSLQDTGELFF	TGTGCCAGCAGTTCCCTCCAGGATACCGGGGAGCTGTTTTTT
TRBV6-1	few	NA	TRBJ1-1	CASSEFKGNTEAFF	TGTGCCAGCAGTGAATTCAAAGGGAACACTGAAGCTTTCTTT
TRBV7-2	NA	NA	TRBJ2-2	CTSSLPGTTTGELFF	TGTACCAGCAGCTTACCCGGGACCACCACCGGGGAGCTGTTTTTT
TRBV28	few	TRBD1	TRBJ2-4	CASSPRDREAKNIQYF	TGTGCCAGCAGCCCCCGGGACAGGGAAGCCAAAAACATTCAGTACTTC